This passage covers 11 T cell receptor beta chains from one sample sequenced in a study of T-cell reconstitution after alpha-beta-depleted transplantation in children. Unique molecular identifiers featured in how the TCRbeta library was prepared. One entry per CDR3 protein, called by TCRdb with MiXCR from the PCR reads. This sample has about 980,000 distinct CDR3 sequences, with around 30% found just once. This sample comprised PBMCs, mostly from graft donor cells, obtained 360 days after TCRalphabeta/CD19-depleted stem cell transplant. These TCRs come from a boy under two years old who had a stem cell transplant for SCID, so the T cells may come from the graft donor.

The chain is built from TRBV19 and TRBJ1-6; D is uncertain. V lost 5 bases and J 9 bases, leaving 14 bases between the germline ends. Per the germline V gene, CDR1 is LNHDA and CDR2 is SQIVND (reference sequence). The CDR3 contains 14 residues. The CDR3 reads CASSVETRPSPLHF. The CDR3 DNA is TGTGCCAGTAGTGTGGAAACGAGACCTTCACCCCTCCACTTT.

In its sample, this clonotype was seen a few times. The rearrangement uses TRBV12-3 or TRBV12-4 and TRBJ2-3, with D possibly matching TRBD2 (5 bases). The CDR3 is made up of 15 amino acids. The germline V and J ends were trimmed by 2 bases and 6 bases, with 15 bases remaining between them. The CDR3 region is CASSLPGTHRDTQYF. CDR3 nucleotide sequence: TGTGCCAGCAGTTTACCGGGAACTCATCGGGATACGCAGTATTTT.

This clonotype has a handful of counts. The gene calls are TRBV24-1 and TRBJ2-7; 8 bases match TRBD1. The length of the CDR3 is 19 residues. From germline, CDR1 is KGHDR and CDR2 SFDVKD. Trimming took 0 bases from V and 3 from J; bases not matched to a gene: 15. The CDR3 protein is CATSDLHRWSRGTGYEQYF. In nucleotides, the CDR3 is TGTGCCACCAGTGATTTGCATCGGTGGTCCAGGGGGACAGGCTACGAGCAGTACTTC.

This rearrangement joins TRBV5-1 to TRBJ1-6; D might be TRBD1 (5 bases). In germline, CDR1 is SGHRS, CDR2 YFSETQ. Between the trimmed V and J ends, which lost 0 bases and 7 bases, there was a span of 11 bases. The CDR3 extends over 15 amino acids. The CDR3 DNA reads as TGCGCCAGCAGCTTGGTGGGGGAGGAGAATTCACCCCTCCACTTT. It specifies CASSLVGEENSPLHF.

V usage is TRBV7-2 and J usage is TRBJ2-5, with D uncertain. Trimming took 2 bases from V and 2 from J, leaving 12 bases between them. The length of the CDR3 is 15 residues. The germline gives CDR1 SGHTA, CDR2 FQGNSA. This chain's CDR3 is CASSLNTAAQETQYF. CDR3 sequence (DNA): TGTGCCAGCAGCTTAAATACGGCAGCACAAGAGACCCAGTACTTC.

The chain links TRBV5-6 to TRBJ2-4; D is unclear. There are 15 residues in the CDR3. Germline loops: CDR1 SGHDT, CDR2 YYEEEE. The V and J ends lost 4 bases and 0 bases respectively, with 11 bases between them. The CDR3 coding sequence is TGTGCCAGCAGCCGCCGGGTGCTAGCCAAAAACATTCAGTACTTC. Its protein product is CASSRRVLAKNIQYF.

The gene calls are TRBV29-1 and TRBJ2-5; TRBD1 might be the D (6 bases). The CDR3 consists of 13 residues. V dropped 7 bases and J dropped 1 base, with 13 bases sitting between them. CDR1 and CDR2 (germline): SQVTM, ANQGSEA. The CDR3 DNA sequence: TGCAGCGCTTTGGGGGCTATCCAAGAGACCCAGTACTTC. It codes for CSALGAIQETQYF.

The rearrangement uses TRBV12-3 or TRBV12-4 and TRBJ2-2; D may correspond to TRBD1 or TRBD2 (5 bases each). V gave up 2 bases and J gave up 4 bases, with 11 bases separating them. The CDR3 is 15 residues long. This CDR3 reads CASSLQGRSTGELFF. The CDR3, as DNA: TGTGCCAGCAGTTTACAGGGACGATCCACCGGGGAGCTGTTTTTT.

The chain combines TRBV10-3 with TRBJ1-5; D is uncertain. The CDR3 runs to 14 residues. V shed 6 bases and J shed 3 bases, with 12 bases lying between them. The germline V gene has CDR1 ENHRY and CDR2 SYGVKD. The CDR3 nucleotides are TGTGCCATCAGCCCCAGGCCCCACAATCAGCCCCAGCATTTT. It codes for CAISPRPHNQPQHF.

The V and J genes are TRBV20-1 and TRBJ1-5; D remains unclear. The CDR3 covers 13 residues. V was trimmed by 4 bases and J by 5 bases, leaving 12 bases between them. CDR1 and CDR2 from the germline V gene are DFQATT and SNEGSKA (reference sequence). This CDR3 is CSAIRTAHQPQHF. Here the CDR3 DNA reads TGCAGTGCTATAAGGACGGCCCATCAGCCCCAGCATTTT.

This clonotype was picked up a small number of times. CDR3 bases: TGCGCCAGCAGCCAAGACCGATTCAGCTCCTACAGGGGCCAACATCTGGGGCAGTACTTC. As protein: CASSQDRFSSYRGQHLGQYF. V is TRBV4-3 and J is TRBJ2-7, with 7 bases aligning to TRBD1. V shed 0 bases and J 9 bases; nucleotides not matched to a gene: 26. The germline V gene encodes CDR1 LGHNA and CDR2 YSLEER. This CDR3 comprises 20 residues.